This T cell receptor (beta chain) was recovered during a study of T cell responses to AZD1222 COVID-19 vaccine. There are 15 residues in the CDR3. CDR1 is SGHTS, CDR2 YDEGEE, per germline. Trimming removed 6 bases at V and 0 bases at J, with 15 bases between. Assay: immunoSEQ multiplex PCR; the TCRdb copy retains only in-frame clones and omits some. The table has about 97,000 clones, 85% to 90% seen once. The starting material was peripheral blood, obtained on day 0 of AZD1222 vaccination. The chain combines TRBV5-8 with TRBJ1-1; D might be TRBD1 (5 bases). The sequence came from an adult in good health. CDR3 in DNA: TGTGCCAGCACCCCGGGTGGGGGGATGAACACTGAAGCTTTCTTT. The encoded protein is CASTPGGGMNTEAFF.